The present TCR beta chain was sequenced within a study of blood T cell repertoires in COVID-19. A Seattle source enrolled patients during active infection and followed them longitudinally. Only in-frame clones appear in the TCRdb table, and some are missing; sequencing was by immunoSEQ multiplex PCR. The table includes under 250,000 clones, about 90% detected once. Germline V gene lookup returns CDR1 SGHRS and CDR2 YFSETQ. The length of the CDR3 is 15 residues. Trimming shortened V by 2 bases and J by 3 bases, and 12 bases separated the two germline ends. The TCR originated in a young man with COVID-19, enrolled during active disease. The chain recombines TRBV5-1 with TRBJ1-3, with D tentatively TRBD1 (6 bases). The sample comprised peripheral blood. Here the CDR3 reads CASSLSQGDGNTIYF. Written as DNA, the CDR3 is TGCGCCAGCAGCTTATCACAGGGCGATGGAAACACCATATATTTT.